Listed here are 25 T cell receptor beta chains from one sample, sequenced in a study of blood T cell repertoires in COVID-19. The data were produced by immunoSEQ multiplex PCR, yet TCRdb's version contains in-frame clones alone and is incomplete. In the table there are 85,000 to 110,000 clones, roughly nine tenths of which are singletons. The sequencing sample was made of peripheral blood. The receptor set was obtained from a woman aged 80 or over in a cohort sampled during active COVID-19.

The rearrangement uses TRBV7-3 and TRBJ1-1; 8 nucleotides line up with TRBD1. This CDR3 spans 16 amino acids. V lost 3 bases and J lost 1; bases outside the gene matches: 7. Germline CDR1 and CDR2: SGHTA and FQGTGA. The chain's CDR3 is CASSFQLGTGNTEAFF. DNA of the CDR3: TGTGCCAGCAGCTTCCAGCTAGGGACAGGGAACACTGAAGCTTTCTTT.

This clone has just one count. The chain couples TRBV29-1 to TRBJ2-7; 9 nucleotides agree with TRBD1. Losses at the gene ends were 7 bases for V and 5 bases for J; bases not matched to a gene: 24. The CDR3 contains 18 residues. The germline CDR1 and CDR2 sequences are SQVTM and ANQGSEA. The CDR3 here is CSARWGGSNRDRVNEQYF. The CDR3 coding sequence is TGCAGCGCCCGCTGGGGGGGGTCGAACCGGGACAGGGTCAACGAGCAGTACTTC.

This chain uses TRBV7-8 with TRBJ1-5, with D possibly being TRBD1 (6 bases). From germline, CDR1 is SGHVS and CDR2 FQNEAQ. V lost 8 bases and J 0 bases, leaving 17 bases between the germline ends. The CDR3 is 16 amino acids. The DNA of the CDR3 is TGTGCCAGCGGGGGGGCGGGACCTAATAGCAATCAGCCCCAGCATTTT. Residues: CASGGAGPNSNQPQHF. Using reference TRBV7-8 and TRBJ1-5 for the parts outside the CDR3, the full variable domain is GAGVSQSPRYKVAKRGQDVALRCDPISGHVSLFWYQQALGQGPEFLTYFQNEAQLDKSGLPSDRFFAERPEGSVSTLKIQRTQQEDSAVYLCASGGAGPNSNQPQHFGDGTRLSIL.

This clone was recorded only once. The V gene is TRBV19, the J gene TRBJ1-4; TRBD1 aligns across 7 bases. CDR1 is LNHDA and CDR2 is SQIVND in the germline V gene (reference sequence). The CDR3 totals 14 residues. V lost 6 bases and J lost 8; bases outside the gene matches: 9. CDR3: CASSLTGTDEKLFF. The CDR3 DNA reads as TGTGCCAGTAGCCTCACCGGGACAGACGAAAAACTGTTTTTT. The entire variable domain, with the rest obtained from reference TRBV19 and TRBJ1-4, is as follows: DGGITQSPKYLFRKEGQNVTLSCEQNLNHDAMYWYRQDPGQGLRLIYYSQIVNDFQKGDIAEGYSVSREKKESFPLTVTSAQKNPTAFYLCASSLTGTDEKLFFGSGTQLSVL.

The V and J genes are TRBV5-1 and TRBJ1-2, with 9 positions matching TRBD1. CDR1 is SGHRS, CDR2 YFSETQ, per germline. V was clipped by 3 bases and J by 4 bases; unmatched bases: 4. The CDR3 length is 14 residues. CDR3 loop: CASSSQTGGYGYTF. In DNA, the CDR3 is TGCGCCAGCAGCTCCCAGACAGGGGGCTATGGCTACACCTTC.

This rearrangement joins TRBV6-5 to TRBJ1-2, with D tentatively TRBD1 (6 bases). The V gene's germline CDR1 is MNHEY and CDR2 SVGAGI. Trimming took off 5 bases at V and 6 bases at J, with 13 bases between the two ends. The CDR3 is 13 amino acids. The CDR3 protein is CASSHGQLDGYTF. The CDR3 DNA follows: TGTGCCAGCAGTCACGGACAGCTCGATGGCTACACCTTC.

In DNA form, the CDR3 reads TGTGCCAGCTCACCGGGAGGAGGCCAAGAGACCCAGTACTTC. Translation: CASSPGGGQETQYF. The chain joins TRBV18 to TRBJ2-5, with a tentative D call TRBD2 (6 bases). The V end was cut by 3 bases, the J end by 1 base, with 9 bases between. Germline assignment: CDR1 KGHSH and CDR2 LQKENI. CDR3 length: 14 amino acids.

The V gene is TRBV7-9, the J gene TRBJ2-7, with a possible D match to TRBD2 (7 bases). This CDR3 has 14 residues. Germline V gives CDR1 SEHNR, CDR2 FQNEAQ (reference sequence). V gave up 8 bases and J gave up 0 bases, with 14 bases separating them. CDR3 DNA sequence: TGTGCCAGCCTTCGAGGGGGGGACTCCTACGAGCAGTACTTC. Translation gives CASLRGGDSYEQYF. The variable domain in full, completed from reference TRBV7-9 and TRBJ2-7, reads DTGVSQNPRHKITKRGQNVTFRCDPISEHNRLYWYRQTLGQGPEFLTYFQNEAQLEKSRLLSDRFSAERPKGSFSTLEIQRTEQGDSAMYLCASLRGGDSYEQYFGPGTRLTVT.

The CDR3 nucleotides are TGCAGCGAGGTACAGGAGCTAAGTGCGCAGTATTTT. Translation gives CSEVQELSAQYF. This chain joins TRBV29-1 and TRBJ2-3, with D perhaps TRBD1 (5 bases). Trimming cost V 7 bases and J 10 bases, with 18 bases left between them. The length of the CDR3 is 12 residues. CDR1 and CDR2 from the germline V gene are SQVTM and ANQGSEA.

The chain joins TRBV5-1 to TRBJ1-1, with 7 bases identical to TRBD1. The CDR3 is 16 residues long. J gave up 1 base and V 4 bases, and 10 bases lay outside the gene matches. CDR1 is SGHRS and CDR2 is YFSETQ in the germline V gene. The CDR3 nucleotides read TGCGCCAGCAGCCCAGGGGGAGGTTGGGGGAACACTGAAGCTTTCTTT. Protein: CASSPGGGWGNTEAFF. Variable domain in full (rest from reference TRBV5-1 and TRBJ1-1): KAGVTQTPRYLIKTRGQQVTLSCSPISGHRSVSWYQQTPGQGLQFLFEYFSETQRNKGNFPGRFSGRQFSNSRSEMNVSTLELGDSALYLCASSPGGGWGNTEAFFGQGTRLTVV.

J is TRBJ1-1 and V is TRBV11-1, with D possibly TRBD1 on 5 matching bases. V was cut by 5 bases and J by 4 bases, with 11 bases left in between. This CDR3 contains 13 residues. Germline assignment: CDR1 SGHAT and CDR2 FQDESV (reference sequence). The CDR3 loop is CASSDSRFTEAFF. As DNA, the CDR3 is TGTGCCAGCAGCGACAGTAGGTTCACTGAAGCTTTCTTT.

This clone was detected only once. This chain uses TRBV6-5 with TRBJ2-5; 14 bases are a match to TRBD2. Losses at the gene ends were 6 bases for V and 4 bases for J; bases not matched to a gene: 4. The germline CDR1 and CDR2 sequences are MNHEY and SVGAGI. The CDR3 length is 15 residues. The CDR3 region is CASRRLAGGSETQYF. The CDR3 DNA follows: TGTGCCAGCAGGAGACTAGCGGGAGGGTCAGAGACCCAGTACTTC.

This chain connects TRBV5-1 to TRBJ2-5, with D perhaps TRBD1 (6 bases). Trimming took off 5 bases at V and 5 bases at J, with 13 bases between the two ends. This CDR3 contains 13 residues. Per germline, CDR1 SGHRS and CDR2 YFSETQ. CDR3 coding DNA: TGCGCCAGCAGTCAGGGGCAGTCTGAGACCCAGTACTTC. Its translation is CASSQGQSETQYF. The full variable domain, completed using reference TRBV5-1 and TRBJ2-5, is KAGVTQTPRYLIKTRGQQVTLSCSPISGHRSVSWYQQTPGQGLQFLFEYFSETQRNKGNFPGRFSGRQFSNSRSEMNVSTLELGDSALYLCASSQGQSETQYFGPGTRLLVL.

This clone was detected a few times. CDR3 region: CASSPKNTEAFF. CDR3 nucleotides: TGTGCCAGCAGCCCTAAAAACACTGAAGCTTTCTTT. V usage is TRBV28 and J usage is TRBJ1-1; unclear D gene. The CDR3 is 12 amino acids. CDR1 is MDHEN, CDR2 SYDVKM, per germline. Trimming removed 6 bases from V and 2 bases from J, with 7 bases in between.

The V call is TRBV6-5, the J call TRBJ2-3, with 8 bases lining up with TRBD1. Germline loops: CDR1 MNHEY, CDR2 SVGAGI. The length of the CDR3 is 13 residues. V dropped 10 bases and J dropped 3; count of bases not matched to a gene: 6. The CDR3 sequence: CATRTGWTDTQYF. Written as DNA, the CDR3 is TGTGCCACCCGGACAGGGTGGACAGATACGCAGTATTTT.

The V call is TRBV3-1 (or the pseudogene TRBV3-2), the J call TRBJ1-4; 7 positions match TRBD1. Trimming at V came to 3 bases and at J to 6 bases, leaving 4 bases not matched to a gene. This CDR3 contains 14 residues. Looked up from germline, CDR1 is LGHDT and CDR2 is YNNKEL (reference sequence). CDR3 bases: TGTGCCAGCAGCCATCGAGACAGGGATGAAAAACTGTTTTTT. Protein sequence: CASSHRDRDEKLFF.

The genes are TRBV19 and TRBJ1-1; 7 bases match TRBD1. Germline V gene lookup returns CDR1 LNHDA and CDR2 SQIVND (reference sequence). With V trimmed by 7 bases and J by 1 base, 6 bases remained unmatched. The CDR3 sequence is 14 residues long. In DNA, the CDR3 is TGTGCCAGTACCACGGGACAGACGAACACTGAAGCTTTCTTT. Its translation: CASTTGQTNTEAFF.

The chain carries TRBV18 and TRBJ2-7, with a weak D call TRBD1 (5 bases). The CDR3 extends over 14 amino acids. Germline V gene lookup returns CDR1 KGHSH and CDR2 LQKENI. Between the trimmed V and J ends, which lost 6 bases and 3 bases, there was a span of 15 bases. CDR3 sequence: CASSPATQGYEQYF. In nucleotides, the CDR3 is TGTGCCAGCTCCCCGGCAACTCAGGGCTACGAGCAGTACTTC. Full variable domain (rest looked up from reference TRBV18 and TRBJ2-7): NAGVMQNPRHLVRRRGQEARLRCSPMKGHSHVYWYRQLPEEGLKFMVYLQKENIIDESGMPKERFSAEFPKEGPSILRIQQVVRGDSAAYFCASSPATQGYEQYFGPGTRLTVT.

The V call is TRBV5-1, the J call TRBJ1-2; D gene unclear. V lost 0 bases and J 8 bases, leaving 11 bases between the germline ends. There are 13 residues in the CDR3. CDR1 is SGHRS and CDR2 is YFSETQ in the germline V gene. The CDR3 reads CASSLAGLYGYTF. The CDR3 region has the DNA TGCGCCAGCAGCTTGGCTGGGCTGTACGGCTACACCTTC.

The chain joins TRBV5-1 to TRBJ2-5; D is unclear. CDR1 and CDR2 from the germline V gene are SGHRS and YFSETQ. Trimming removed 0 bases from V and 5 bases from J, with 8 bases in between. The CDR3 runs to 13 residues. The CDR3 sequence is CASSLAGLETQYF. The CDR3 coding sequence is TGCGCCAGCAGCTTGGCAGGTTTGGAGACCCAGTACTTC.

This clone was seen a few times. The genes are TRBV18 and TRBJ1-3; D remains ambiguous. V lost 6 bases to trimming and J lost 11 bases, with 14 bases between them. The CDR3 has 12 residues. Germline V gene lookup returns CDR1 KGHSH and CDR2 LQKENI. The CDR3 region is CASSQERTAIYF. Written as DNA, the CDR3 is TGTGCCAGCTCCCAAGAGCGAACCGCCATATATTTT.

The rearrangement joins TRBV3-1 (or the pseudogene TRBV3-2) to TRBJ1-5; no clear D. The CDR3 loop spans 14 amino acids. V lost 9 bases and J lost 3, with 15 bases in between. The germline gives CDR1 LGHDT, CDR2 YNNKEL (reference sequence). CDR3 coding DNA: TGTGCCAGTGGGCCCGGCTCGTCCAATCAGCCCCAGCATTTT. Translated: CASGPGSSNQPQHF.

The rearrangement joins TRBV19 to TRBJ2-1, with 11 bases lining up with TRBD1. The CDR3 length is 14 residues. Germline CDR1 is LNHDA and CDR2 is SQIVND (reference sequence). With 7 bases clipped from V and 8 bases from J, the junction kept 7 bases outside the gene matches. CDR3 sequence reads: CASIPGQGVHEQFF. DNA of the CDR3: TGTGCCAGTATCCCGGGACAGGGGGTTCATGAGCAGTTCTTC.

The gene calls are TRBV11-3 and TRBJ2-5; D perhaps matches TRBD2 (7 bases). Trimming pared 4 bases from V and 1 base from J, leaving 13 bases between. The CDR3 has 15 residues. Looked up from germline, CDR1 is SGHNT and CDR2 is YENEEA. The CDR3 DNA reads TGTGCCAGCAGCTCAGGGAGGGGGGGCCAAGAGACCCAGTACTTC. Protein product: CASSSGRGGQETQYF.

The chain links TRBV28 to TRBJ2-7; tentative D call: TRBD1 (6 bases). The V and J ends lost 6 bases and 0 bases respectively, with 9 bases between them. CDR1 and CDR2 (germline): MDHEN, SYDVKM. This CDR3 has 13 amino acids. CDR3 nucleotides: TGTGCCAGCAGCAGGGGAATCTCCTACGAGCAGTACTTC. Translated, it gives CASSRGISYEQYF.